The present TCR beta chain was sequenced within a study of blood T cell repertoires in COVID-19. Looking at the study overall: Acute-phase and convalescent COVID-19 samples originated in the United States, Italy and Spain. In each case, the material was cDNA or gDNA derived from T cells, B-cell-depleted T cells, or PBMCs.

Germline CDR1 and CDR2: SGHNT and YYREEE (reference sequence). V lost 4 bases, J lost 0 bases, and 3 bases stayed unmatched. This CDR3 contains 14 residues. It was during active infection that Seattle patients were enrolled and then longitudinally followed. Original data processing: Amplified reference gene primers provided the basis for estimating nucleated cell counts. The table came from immunoSEQ multiplex PCR; TCRdb's copy has only in-frame clones and leaves some out. That table furnishes V, J and clone size, whereas the DNA furnished D and trimming. The sample records 310,000 or so clones, roughly 87% being singletons.

Sequenced material: peripheral blood. The chain employs TRBV5-4 and TRBJ1-2; TRBD1 matches 7 bases. This clonotype was obtained from a man between 25 and 39 years old with COVID-19, enrolled during active disease. The CDR3 region is CASSGGTANYGYTF. The CDR3 coding sequence is TGTGCCAGCAGCGGGGGGACAGCTAACTATGGCTACACCTTC.